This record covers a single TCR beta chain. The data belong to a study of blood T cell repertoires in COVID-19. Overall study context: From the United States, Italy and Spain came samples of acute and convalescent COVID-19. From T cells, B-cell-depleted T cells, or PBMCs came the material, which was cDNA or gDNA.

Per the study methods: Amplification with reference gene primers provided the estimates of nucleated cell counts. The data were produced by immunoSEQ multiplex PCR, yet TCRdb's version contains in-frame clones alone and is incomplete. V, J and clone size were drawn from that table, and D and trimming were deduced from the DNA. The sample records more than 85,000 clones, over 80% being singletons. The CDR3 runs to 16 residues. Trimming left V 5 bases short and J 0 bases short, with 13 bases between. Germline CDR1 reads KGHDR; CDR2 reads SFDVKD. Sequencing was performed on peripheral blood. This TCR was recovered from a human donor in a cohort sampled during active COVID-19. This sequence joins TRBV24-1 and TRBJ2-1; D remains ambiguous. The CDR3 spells CATSGHDRSSYNEQFF. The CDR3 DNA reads TGTGCCACCAGTGGCCACGACCGGAGCTCCTACAATGAGCAGTTCTTC.